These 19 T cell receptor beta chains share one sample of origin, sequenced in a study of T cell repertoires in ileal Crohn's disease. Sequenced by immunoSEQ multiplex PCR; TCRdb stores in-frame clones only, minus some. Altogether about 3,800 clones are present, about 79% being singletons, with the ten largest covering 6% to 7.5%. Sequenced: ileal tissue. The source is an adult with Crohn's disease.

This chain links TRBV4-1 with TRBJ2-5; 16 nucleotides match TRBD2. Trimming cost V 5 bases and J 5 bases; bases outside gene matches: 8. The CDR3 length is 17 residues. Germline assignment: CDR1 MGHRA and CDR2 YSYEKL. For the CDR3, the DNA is TGCGCCAGCAGCTCGGGACTAGCGGGAGGGCCCTGGGAGACCCAGTACTTC. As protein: CASSSGLAGGPWETQYF.

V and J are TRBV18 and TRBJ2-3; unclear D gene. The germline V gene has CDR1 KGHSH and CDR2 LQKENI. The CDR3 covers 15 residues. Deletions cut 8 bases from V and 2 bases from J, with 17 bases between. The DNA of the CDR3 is TGTGCCAGCCCTACCACCGAGGAGAACACAGATACGCAGTATTTT. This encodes CASPTTEENTDTQYF. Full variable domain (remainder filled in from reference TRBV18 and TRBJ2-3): NAGVMQNPRHLVRRRGQEARLRCSPMKGHSHVYWYRQLPEEGLKFMVYLQKENIIDESGMPKERFSAEFPKEGPSILRIQQVVRGDSAAYFCASPTTEENTDTQYFGPGTRLTVL.

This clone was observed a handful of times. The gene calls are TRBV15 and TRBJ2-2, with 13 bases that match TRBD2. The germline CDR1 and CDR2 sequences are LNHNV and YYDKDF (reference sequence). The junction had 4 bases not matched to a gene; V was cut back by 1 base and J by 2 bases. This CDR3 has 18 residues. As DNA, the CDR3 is TGTGCCACCAGCAGAGCCCGGACTAGCGGGGGCAACACCGGGGAGCTGTTTTTT. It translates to CATSRARTSGGNTGELFF. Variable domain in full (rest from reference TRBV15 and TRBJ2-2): DAMVIQNPRYQVTQFGKPVTLSCSQTLNHNVMYWYQQKSSQAPKLLFHYYDKDFNNEADTPDNFQSRRPNTSFCFLDIRSPGLGDTAMYLCATSRARTSGGNTGELFFGEGSRLTVL.

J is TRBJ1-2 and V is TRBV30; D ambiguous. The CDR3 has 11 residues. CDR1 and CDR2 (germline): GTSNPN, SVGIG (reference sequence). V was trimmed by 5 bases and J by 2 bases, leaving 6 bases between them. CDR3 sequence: CAWDGNYGYTF. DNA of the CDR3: TGTGCCTGGGACGGGAACTATGGCTACACCTTC.

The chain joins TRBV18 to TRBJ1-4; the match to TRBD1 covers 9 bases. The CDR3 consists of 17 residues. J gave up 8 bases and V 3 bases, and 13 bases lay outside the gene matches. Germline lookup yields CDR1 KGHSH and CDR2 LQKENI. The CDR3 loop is CASSPTITGGVEEKLFF. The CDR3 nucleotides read TGTGCCAGCTCACCGACTATAACAGGGGGCGTTGAGGAAAAACTGTTTTTT.

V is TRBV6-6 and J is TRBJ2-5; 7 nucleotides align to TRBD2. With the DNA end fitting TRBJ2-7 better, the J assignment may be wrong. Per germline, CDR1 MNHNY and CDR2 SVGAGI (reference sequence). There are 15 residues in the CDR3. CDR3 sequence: CASSYPWGGSGEQYF. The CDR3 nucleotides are TGTGCCAGCAGTTACCCCTGGGGGGGGTCTGGCGAGCAGTACTTC.

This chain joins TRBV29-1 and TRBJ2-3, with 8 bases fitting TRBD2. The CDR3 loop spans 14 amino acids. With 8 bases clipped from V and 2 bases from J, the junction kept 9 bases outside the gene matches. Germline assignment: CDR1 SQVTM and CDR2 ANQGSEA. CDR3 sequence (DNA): TGCAGCCTGCGCCGGGGGGGGCTCACAGATACGCAGTATTTT. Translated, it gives CSLRRGGLTDTQYF.

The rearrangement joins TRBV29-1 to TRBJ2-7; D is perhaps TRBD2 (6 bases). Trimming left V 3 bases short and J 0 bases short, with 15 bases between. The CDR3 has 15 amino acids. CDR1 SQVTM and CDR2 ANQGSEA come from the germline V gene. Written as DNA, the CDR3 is TGCAGCGTTGATGGGACTCAAGGGAGCTCCTACGAGCAGTACTTC. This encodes CSVDGTQGSSYEQYF.

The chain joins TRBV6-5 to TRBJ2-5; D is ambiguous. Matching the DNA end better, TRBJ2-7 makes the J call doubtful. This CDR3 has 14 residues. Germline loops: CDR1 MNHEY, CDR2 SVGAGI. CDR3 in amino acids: CASSYGPISYEQYF. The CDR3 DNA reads TGTGCCAGCAGTTACGGGCCAATATCCTACGAGCAGTACTTC.

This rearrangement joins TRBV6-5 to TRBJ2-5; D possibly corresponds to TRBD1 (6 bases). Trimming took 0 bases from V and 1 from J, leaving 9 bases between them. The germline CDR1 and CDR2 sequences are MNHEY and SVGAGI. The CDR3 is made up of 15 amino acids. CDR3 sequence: CASSYSTGVQETQYF. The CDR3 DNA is TGTGCCAGCAGTTACTCGACAGGAGTCCAAGAGACCCAGTACTTC.

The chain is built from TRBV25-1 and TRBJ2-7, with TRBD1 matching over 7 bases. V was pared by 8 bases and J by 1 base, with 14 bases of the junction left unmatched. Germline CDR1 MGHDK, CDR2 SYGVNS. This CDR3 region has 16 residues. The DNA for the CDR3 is TGTGCCAGCTCCGGAGAGGGGGACAGTCTATCCTACGAGCAGTACTTC. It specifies CASSGEGDSLSYEQYF.

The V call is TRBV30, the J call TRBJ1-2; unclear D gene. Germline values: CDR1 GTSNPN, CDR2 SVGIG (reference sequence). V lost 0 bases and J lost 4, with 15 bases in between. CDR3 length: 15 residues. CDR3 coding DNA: TGTGCCTGGAGTGTCCTTGCAAACCGGTTCTATGGCTACACCTTC. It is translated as CAWSVLANRFYGYTF.

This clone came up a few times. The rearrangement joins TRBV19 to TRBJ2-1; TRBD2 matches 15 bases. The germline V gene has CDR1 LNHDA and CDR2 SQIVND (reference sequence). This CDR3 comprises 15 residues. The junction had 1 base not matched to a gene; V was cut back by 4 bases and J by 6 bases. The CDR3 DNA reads TGTGCCAGTAGTAGGACTAGCGGGGGGGCCAATGAGCAGTTCTTC. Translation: CASSRTSGGANEQFF.

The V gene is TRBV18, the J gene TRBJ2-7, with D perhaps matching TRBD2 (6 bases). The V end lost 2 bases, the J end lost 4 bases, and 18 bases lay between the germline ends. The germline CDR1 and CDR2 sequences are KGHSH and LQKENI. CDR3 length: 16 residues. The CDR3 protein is CASSPIGGAEAYEQYF. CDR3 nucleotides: TGTGCCAGCTCACCAATTGGAGGGGCCGAAGCGTACGAGCAGTACTTC.

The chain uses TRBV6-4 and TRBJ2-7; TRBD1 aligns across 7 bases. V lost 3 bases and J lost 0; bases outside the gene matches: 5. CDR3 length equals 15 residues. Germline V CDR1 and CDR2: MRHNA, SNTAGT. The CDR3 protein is CASSEKSGGSYEQYF. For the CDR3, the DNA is TGTGCCAGCAGTGAAAAATCAGGGGGCTCCTACGAGCAGTACTTC.

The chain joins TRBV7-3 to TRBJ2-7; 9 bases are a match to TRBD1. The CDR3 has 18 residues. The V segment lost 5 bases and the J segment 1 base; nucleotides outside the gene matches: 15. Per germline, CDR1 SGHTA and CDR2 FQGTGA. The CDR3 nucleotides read TGTGCCAGCAGCCCGGCGGGACAGGGTGGTGTGGGGTCCTACGAGCAGTACTTC. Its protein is CASSPAGQGGVGSYEQYF.

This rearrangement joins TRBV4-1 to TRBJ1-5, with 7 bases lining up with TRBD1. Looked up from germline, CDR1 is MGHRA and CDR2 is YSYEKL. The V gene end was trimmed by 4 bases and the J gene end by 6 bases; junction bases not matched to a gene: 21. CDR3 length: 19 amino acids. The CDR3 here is CASSPWGLVQQGRIQPQHF. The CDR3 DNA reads TGCGCCAGCAGCCCTTGGGGCCTCGTCCAACAGGGGAGGATTCAGCCCCAGCATTTT.

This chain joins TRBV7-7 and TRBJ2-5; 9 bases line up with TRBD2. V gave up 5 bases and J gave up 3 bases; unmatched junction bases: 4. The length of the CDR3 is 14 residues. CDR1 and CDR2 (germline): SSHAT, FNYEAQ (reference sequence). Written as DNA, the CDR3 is TGTGCCAGCAGCCCTAGACTAGCGGAAGAGACCCAGTACTTC. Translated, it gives CASSPRLAEETQYF.

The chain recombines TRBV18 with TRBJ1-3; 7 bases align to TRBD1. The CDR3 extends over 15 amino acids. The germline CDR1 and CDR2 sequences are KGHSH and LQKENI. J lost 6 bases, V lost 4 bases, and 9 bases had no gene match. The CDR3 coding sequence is TGTGCCAGCTCACAGGGACAGAATTTCTTAAACACCATATATTTT. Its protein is CASSQGQNFLNTIYF.